This T cell receptor beta chain was retrieved from a study of cytomegalovirus exposure and HLA in healthy donors. Across the study: A data release that came early held 80 million to 95 million unique TCRs from HLA-typed donors. Study-wide points: The sole available immune exposure information was CMV serostatus.

Researchers ran the PCR with 60 Vbeta and 13 Jbeta primers. Repertoires were generated with immunoSEQ multiplex PCR, while TCRdb's copy carries only in-frame clones and drops some. The sample holds fewer than 120,000 clones; 80% are singletons and the top ten take around 2.9%. The germline V gene encodes CDR1 KGHSH and CDR2 LQKENI. The length of the CDR3 is 15 residues. J gave up 5 bases and V 0 bases, and 6 bases lay outside the gene matches. Comments on this clone: The target antigen is unknown.

V usage is TRBV18 and J usage is TRBJ1-1, with 7 bases lining up with TRBD1. The sequenced sample consisted of PBMCs. The TCR comes from a woman aged 60-75 years in good health and CMV-seropositive. As DNA, the CDR3 is TGTGCCAGCTCACCACCGGACAGGTTCGGTACTGAAGCTTTCTTT. Its protein is CASSPPDRFGTEAFF. The variable domain in full, with the rest retrieved from reference TRBV18 and TRBJ1-1, is NAGVMQNPRHLVRRRGQEARLRCSPMKGHSHVYWYRQLPEEGLKFMVYLQKENIIDESGMPKERFSAEFPKEGPSILRIQQVVRGDSAAYFCASSPPDRFGTEAFFGQGTRLTVV.